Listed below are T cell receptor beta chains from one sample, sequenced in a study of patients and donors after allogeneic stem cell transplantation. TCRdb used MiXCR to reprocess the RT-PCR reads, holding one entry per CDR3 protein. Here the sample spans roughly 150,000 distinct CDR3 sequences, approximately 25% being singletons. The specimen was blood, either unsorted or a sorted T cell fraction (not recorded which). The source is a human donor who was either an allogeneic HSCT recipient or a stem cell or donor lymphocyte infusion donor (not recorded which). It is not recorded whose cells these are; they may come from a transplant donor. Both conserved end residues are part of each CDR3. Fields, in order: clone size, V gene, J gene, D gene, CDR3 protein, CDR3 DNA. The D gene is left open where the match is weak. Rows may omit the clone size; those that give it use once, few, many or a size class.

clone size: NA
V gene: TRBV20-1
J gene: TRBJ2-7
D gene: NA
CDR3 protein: CSASLQGSYEQYF
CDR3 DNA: TGCAGTGCTAGCTTACAGGGCTCCTACGAGCAGTACTTC

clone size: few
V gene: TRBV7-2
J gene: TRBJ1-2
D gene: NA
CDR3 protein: CASSQGYARENGYTF
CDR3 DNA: TGTGCCAGCAGCCAAGGCTACGCGAGGGAAAATGGCTACACCTTC

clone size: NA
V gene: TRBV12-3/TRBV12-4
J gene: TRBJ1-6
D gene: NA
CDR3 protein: CASSYTDVDSPLHF
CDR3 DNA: TGTGCCAGCAGTTATACGGACGTCGACTCACCCCTCCACTTT

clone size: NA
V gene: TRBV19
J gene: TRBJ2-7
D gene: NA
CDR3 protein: CASSIGGRSSYEQYF
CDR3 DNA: TGTGCCAGTAGTATAGGAGGCAGGAGCTCCTACGAGCAGTACTTC

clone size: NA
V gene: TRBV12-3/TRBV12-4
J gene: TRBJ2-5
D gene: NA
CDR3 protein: CASSLSEMETQYF
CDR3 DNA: TGTGCCAGCAGTTTATCCGAAATGGAGACCCAGTACTTC

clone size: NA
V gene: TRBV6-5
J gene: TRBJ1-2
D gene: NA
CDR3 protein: CASSYNDRLGRYGYTF
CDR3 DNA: TGTGCCAGCAGTTACAACGATAGGCTAGGACGGTATGGCTACACCTTC

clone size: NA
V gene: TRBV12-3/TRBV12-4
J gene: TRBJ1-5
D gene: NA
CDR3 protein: CASSWELYQPQHF
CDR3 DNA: TGTGCCAGCAGTTGGGAGTTGTATCAGCCCCAGCATTTT

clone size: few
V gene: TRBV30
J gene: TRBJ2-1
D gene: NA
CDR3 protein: CAWSVVYNEQFF
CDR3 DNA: TGTGCCTGGAGTGTAGTATACAATGAGCAGTTCTTC

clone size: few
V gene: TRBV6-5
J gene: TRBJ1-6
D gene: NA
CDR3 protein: CASSYRGKGSPLHF
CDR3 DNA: TGTGCCAGCAGTTACAGGGGAAAAGGGTCACCCCTCCACTTT

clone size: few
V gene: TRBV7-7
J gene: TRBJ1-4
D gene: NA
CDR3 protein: CASSVRGGIEEKLFF
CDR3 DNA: TGTGCCAGCAGCGTCAGGGGTGGCATTGAGGAAAAACTGTTTTTT

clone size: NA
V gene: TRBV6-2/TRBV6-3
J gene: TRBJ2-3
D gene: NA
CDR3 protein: CASIRSWRTDTQYF
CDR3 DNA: TGTGCCAGCATCAGGAGCTGGCGCACAGATACGCAGTATTTT

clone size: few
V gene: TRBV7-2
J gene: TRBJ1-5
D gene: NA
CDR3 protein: CASSFGGEGTQPQHF
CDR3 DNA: TGTGCCAGCAGCTTTGGGGGAGAGGGAACTCAGCCCCAGCATTTT

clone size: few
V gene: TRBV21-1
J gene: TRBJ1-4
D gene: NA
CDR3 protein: CASSKEALQVFF
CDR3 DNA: TGTGCCAGCAGCAAAGAGGCCCTTCAGGTGTTTTTT

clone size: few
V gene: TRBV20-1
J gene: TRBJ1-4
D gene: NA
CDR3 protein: CRARAATNEKLFF
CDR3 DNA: TGCAGGGCCAGGGCTGCAACTAATGAAAAACTGTTTTTT

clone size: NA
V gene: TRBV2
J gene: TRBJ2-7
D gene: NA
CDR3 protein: CASSGNRYYEQYF
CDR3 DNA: TGTGCCAGCAGTGGAAACCGGTACTACGAGCAGTACTTC

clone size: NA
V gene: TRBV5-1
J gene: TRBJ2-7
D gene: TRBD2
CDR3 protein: CASSSGTRVVEQYF
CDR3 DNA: TGCGCCAGCAGCTCCGGGACTAGAGTCGTGGAGCAGTACTTC

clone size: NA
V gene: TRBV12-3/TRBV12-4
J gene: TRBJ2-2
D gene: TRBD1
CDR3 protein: CASRPGQGWRETPGELFF
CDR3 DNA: TGTGCCAGCAGACCGGGACAGGGTTGGCGGGAAACACCCGGGGAGCTGTTTTTT

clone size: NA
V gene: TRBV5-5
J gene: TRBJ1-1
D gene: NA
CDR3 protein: CASSLLIVNTEAFF
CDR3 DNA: TGTGCCAGCAGCTTGTTGATCGTGAACACTGAAGCTTTCTTT

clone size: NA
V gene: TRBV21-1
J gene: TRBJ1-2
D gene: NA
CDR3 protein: CASSVRDRDDYGYTF
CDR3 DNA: TGTGCCAGCAGCGTACGGGACAGGGACGACTATGGCTACACCTTC

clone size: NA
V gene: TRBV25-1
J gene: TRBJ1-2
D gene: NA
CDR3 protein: CASTRAGAKIGYTF
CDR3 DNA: TGTGCCAGCACCAGGGCAGGGGCAAAGATAGGCTACACCTTC

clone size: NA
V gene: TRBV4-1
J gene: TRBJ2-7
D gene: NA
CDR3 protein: CASSQAAFDEQYF
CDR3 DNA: TGCGCCAGCAGCCAAGCGGCCTTCGACGAGCAGTACTTC

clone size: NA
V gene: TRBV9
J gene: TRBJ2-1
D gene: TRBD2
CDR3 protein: CASSLRNSGTYDEQFF
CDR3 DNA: TGTGCCAGCAGCCTACGAAATAGCGGGACTTACGATGAGCAGTTCTTC

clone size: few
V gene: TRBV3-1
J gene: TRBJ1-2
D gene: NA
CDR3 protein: CASSAILGLKTYGYTF
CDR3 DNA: TGTGCCAGCAGCGCTATCCTAGGCTTAAAAACCTATGGCTACACCTTC

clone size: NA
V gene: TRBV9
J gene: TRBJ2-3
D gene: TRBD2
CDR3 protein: CASSAGPGTSGTDTQYF
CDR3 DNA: TGTGCCAGCAGCGCGGGCCCTGGGACTAGCGGCACAGATACGCAGTATTTT

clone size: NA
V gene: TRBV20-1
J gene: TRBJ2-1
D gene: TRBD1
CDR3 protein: CSAQQGAGNEQFF
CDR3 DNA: TGCAGTGCACAACAGGGGGCGGGGAATGAGCAGTTCTTC

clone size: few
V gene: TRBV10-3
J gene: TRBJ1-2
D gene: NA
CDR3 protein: CAISEWGDYGYTF
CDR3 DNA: TGTGCCATCAGCGAGTGGGGGGACTATGGCTACACCTTC

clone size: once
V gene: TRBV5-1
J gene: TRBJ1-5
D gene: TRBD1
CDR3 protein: CASSSGQDQPQHF
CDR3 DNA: TGCGCCAGCAGCTCCGGACAGGATCAGCCCCAGCATTTT

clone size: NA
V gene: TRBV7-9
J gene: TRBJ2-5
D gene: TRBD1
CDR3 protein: CASSQDRANVETQYF
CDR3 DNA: TGTGCCAGCAGCCAAGACAGGGCAAACGTGGAGACCCAGTACTTC

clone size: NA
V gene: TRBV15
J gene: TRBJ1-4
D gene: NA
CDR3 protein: CATSREEAAPGEKLFF
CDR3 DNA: TGTGCCACCAGCAGAGAGGAGGCAGCTCCGGGTGAAAAACTGTTTTTT

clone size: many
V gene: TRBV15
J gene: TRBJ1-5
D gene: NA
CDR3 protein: CATSRQYDSNQPQHF
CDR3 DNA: TGTGCCACCAGCAGACAGTATGATAGCAATCAGCCCCAGCATTTT

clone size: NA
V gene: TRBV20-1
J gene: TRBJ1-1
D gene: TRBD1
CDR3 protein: CSAREGTVNTEAFF
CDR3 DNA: TGCAGTGCTAGAGAAGGGACAGTGAACACTGAAGCTTTCTTT

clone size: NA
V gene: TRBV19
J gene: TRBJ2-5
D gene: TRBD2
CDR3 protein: CASSILAGTQETQYF
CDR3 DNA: TGTGCCAGTAGTATTCTAGCGGGAACACAAGAGACCCAGTACTTC

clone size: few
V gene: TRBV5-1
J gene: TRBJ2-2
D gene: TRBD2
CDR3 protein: CASSPGPLAANTGELFF
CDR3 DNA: TGCGCCAGCAGCCCGGGTCCACTAGCGGCCAACACCGGGGAGCTGTTTTTT

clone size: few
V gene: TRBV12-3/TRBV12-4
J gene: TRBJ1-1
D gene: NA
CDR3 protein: CASSLVQGGPEAFF
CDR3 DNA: TGTGCCAGCAGTTTAGTTCAGGGTGGCCCTGAAGCTTTCTTT

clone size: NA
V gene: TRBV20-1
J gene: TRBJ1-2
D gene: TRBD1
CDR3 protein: CSARGRQGSNYGYTF
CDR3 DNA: TGCAGTGCTAGAGGGAGACAGGGAAGCAACTATGGCTACACCTTC

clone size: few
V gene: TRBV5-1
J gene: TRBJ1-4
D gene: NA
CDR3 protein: CASSLLGHGEKLFF
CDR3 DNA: TGCGCCAGCAGCTTACTGGGGCACGGGGAAAAACTGTTTTTT

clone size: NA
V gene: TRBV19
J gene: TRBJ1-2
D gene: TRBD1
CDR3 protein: CASSEDRGSTNYGYTF
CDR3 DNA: TGTGCCAGTAGTGAGGACAGGGGCTCAACCAACTATGGCTACACCTTC

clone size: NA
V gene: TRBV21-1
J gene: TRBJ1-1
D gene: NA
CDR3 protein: CASTIGGTEAFF
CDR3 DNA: TGTGCCAGCACTATAGGGGGCACTGAAGCTTTCTTT

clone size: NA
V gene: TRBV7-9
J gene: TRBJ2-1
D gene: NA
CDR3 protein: CASSRGKVLGDASYNEQFF
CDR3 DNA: TGTGCCAGCAGCCGAGGAAAGGTACTCGGGGACGCCTCCTACAATGAGCAGTTCTTC

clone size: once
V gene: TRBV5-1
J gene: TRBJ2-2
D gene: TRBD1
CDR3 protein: CASSFLQGPQDGELFF
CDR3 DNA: TGCGCCAGCAGCTTCCTACAGGGGCCCCAGGACGGGGAGCTGTTTTTT

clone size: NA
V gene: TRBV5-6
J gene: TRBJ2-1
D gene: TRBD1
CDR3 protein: CASSPDRTLYNEQFF
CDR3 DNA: TGTGCCAGCAGCCCGGACAGGACGTTATACAATGAGCAGTTCTTC

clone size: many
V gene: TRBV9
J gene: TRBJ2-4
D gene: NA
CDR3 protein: CASSVDGDPKNIQYF
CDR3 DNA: TGTGCCAGCAGCGTAGATGGGGATCCGAAAAACATTCAGTACTTC

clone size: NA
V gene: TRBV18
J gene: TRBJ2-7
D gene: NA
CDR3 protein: CASSPIGSYEQYF
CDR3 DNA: TGTGCCAGCTCACCAATAGGATCCTACGAGCAGTACTTC

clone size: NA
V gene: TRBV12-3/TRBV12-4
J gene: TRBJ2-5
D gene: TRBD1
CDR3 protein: CASLWGQQETQYF
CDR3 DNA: TGTGCCAGTTTATGGGGACAGCAAGAGACCCAGTACTTC

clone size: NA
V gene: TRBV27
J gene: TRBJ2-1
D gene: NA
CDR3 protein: CASSLGLWGANEQFF
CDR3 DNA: TGTGCCAGCAGTTTAGGGCTGTGGGGGGCCAATGAGCAGTTCTTC